The TCR beta chain under discussion was sequenced for a study of blood T cell repertoires in COVID-19. In the study overall: Material from acute and convalescent COVID-19 was sourced from the United States, Italy and Spain. PBMCs, B-cell-depleted T cells, or T cells were the source of the cDNA or gDNA that made up the material.

Germline CDR1 reads SGHRS; CDR2 reads YFSETQ. The CDR3 has 15 amino acids. With V trimmed by 0 bases and J by 6 bases, 5 bases remained unmatched. Per the original methods: Amplifying reference gene primers gave estimates of nucleated cell counts. The method was immunoSEQ multiplex PCR; TCRdb's version includes in-frame clones alone and lacks a portion of them. V and J calls and clone size are as listed in that table; D and trimming were resolved from the DNA. The table includes about 40,000 clones, about four fifths detected once. Sequencing input: peripheral blood. The genes are TRBV5-1 and TRBJ2-5, with TRBD2 identical over 10 bases. The clonotype originates from a woman in her 70s with acute or convalescent COVID-19. The CDR3 nucleotides are TGCGCCAGCAGCTTGGGGACTAGCGGAGGAAAGACCCAGTACTTC. It translates to CASSLGTSGGKTQYF.